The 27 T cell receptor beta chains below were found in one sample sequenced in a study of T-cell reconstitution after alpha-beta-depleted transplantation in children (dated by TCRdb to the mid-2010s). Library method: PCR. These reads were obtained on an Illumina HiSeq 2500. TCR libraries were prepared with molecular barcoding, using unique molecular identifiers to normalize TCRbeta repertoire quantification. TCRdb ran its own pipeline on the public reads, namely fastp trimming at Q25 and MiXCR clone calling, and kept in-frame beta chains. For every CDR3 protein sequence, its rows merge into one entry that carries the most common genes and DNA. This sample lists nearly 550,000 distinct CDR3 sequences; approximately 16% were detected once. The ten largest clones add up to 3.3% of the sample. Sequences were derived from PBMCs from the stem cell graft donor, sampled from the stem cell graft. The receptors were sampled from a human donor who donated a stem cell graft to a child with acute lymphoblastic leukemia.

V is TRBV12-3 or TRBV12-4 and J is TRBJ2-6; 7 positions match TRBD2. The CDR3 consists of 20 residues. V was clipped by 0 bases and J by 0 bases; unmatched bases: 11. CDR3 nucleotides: TGTGCCAGCAGTTTAGCGGGGAGGGGCCGTTACCACTCTGGGGCCAACGTCCTGACTTTC. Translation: CASSLAGRGRYHSGANVLTF.

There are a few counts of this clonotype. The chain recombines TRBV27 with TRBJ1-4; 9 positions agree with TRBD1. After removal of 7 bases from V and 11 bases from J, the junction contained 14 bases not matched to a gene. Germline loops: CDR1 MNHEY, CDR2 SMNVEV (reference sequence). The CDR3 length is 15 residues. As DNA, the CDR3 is TGTGCCAGCACCCGACAGGGGGTGCGCGGGGAGAAACTGTTTTTT. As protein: CASTRQGVRGEKLFF.

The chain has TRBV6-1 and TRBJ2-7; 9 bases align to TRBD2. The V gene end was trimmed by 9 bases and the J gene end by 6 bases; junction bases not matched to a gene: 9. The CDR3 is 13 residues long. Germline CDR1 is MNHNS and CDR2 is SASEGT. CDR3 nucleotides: TGTGCCAGTAAACGGACTAGCGTTTCCGAGCAGTACTTC. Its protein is CASKRTSVSEQYF.

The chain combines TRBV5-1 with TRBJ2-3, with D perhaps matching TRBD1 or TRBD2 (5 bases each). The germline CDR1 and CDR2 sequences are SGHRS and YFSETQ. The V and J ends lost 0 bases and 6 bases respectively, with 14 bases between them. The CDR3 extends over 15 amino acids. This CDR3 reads CASSLEPGSGDTQYF. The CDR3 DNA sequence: TGCGCCAGCAGCTTGGAACCGGGGTCAGGGGATACGCAGTATTTT.

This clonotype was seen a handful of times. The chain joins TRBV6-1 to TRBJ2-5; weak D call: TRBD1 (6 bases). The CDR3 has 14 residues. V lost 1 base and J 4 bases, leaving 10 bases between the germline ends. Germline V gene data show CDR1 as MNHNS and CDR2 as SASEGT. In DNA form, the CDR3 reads TGTGCCAGCAGTGAAGATTGGGGGCGAGAGACCCAGTACTTC. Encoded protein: CASSEDWGRETQYF.

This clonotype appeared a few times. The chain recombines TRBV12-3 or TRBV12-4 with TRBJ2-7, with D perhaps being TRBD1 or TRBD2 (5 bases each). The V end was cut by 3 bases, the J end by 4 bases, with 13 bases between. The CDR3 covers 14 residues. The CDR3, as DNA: TGTGCCAGCAGTTTCGGGGCAGGCCTTTACGAGCAGTACTTC. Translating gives CASSFGAGLYEQYF.

The CDR3 DNA is TGTGCCAGCAGCCCTGACAGGGGGTTCAAATCACCCCTCCACTTT. As protein: CASSPDRGFKSPLHF. This chain uses TRBV6-1 with TRBJ1-6; 9 bases match TRBD1. With V trimmed by 6 bases and J by 10 bases, 10 bases remained unmatched. The CDR3 is 15 residues long. The germline gives CDR1 MNHNS, CDR2 SASEGT.

The chain's CDR3 is CASSPEGGGGYYEQYF. The CDR3 DNA sequence: TGTGCCAGCAGCCCTGAGGGGGGTGGGGGATACTACGAGCAGTACTTC. The chain uses TRBV9 and TRBJ2-7; D tentatively reads TRBD1 or TRBD2 (6 bases each). V lost 4 bases and J 3 bases, leaving 20 bases between the germline ends. The CDR3 has 16 amino acids. Germline CDR1 is SGDLS and CDR2 is YYNGEE. Drawing the rest from reference TRBV9 and TRBJ2-7, the complete variable domain is DSGVTQTPKHLITATGQRVTLRCSPRSGDLSVYWYQQSLDQGLQFLIQYYNGEERAKGNILERFSAQQFPDLHSELNLSSLELGDSALYFCASSPEGGGGYYEQYFGPGTRLTVT.

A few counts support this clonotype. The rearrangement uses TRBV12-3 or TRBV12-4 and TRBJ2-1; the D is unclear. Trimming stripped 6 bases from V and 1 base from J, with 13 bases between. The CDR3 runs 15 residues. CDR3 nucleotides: TGTGCCAGCAGACCCTCGACACGTTCCTACAATGAGCAGTTCTTC. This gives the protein CASRPSTRSYNEQFF.

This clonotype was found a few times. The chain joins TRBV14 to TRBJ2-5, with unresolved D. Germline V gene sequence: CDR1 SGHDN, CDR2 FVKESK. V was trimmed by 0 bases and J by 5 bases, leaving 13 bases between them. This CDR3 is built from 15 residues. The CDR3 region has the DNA TGTGCCAGCAGCCAAGATCTTGGTGGGTACGAGACCCAGTACTTC. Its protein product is CASSQDLGGYETQYF.

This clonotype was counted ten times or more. As DNA, the CDR3 is TGTGCCAGCAGTTACTCGGGCACAGATACGCAGTATTTT. Translating gives CASSYSGTDTQYF. This chain joins TRBV6-5 and TRBJ2-3; no definite D call. The CDR3 has 13 residues. CDR1 and CDR2 from the germline V gene are MNHEY and SVGAGI. V was cut by 0 bases and J by 1 base, with 2 bases left in between.

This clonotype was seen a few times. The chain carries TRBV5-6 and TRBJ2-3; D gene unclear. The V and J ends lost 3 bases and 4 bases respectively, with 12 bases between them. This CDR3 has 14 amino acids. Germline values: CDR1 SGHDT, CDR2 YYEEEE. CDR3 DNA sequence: TGTGCCAGCAGCTGGGTATACGGTCCAGATACGCAGTATTTT. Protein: CASSWVYGPDTQYF.

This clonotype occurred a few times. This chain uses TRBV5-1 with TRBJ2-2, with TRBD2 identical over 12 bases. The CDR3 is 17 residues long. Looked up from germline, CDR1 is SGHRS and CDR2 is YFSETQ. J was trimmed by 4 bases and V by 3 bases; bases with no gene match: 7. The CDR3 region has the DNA TGCGCCAGCAGCTCGGCGACTAGCGGGAGCCTCACCGGGGAGCTGTTTTTT. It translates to CASSSATSGSLTGELFF.

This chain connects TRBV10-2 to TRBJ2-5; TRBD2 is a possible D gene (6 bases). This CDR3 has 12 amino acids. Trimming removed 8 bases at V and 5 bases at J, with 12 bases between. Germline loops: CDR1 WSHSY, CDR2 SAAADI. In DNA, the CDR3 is TGCGCCAGCTCAAGACGGGGGGAGACCCAGTACTTC. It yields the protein CASSRRGETQYF.

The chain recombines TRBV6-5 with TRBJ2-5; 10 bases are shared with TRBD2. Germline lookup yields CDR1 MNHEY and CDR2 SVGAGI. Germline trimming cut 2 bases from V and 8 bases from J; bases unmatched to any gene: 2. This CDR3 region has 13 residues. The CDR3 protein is CASSYGTSVTQYF. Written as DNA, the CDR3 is TGTGCCAGCAGTTACGGGACTAGCGTAACCCAGTACTTC.

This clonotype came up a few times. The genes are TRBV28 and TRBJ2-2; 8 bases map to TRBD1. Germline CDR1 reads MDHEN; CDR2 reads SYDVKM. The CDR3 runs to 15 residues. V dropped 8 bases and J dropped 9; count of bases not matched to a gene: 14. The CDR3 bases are TGTGCCAGCGCCGTGACCGACAGGGGTAGGCGGGAGCTGTTTTTT. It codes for CASAVTDRGRRELFF.

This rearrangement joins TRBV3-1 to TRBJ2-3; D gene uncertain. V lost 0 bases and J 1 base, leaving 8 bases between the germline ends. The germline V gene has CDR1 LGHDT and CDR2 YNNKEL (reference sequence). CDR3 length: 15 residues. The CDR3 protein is CASSQDRSGTDTQYF. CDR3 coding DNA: TGTGCCAGCAGCCAAGATCGGAGCGGCACAGATACGCAGTATTTT.

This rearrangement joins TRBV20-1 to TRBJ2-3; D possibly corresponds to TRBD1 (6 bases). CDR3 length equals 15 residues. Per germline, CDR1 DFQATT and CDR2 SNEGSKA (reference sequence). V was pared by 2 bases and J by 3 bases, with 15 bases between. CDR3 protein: CSARRAGVVTDTQYF. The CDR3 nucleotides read TGCAGTGCTAGACGGGCAGGGGTGGTTACAGATACGCAGTATTTT.

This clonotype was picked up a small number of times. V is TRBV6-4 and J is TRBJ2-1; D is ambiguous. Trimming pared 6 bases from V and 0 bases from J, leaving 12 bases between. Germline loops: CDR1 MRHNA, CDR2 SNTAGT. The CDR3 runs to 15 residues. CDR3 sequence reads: CASRERSYSYNEQFF. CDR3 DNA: TGTGCCAGCAGGGAGAGGTCTTACTCCTACAATGAGCAGTTCTTC.

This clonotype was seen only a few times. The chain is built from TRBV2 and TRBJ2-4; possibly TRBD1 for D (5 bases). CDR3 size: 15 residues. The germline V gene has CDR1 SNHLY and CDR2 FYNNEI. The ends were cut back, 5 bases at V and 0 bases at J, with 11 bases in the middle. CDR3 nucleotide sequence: TGTGCCAGCAGTTCGGACAACCTAGCCAAAAACATTCAGTACTTC. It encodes CASSSDNLAKNIQYF.

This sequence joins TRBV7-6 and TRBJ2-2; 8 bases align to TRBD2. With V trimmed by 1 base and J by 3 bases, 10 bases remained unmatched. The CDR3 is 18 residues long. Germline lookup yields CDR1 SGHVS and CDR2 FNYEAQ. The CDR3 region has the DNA TGTGCCAGCAGCTTAGGAATAGCGGGGACCTCCGACACCGGGGAGCTGTTTTTT. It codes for CASSLGIAGTSDTGELFF.

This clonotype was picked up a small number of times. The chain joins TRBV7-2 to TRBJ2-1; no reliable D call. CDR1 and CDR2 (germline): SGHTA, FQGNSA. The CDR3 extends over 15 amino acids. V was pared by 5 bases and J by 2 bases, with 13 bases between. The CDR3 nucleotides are TGTGCCAGCAGCCTCGATCGGGCGACCTACAATGAGCAGTTCTTC. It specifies CASSLDRATYNEQFF.

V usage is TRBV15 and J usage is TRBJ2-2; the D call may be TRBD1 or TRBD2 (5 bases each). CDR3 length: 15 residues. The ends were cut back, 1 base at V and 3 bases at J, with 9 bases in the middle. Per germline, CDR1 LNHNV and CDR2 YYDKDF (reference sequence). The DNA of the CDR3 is TGTGCCACCAGCAGAGTTGGGGGATACACCGGGGAGCTGTTTTTT. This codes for CATSRVGGYTGELFF.

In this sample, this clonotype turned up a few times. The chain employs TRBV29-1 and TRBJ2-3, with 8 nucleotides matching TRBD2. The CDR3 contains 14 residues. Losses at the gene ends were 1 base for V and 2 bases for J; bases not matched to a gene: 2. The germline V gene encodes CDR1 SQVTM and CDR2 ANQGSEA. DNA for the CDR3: TGCAGCGTTGAAGTTAGCGGGGCCACAGATACGCAGTATTTT. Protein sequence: CSVEVSGATDTQYF.

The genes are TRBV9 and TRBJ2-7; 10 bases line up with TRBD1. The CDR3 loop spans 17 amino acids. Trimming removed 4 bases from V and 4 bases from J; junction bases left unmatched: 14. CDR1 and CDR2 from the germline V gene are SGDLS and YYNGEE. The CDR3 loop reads CASSTSGQGVVDYEQYF. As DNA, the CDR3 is TGTGCCAGCAGCACCTCAGGACAGGGGGTTGTAGATTACGAGCAGTACTTC.

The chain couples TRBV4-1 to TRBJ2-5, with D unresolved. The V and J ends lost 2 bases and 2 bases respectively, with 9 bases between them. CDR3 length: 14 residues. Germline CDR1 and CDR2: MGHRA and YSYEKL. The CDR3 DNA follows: TGCGCCAGCAGCCAAAGGTGGCTTCAAGAGACCCAGTACTTC. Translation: CASSQRWLQETQYF.

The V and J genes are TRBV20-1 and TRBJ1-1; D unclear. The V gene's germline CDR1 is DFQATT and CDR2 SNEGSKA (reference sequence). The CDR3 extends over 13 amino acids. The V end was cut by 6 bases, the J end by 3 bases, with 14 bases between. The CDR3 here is CSATPSEYTEAFF. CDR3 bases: TGCAGTGCCACCCCATCGGAGTACACTGAAGCTTTCTTT.